Presented here are 27 T cell receptor beta chains from one specimen sequenced in a study of blood T cells in healthy people across ages. A second about 7 to 11 cycle PCR used barcoded and J-beta primers. TCRdb passed the 5' RACE reads through MiXCR, listing each CDR3 protein once. The sample includes 1 million or so distinct CDR3 sequences, under 55% of them seen just once. Material: blood. The receptors here all came from a woman aged 55-69 years in good health.

This clonotype was found a few times. The genes are TRBV9 and TRBJ2-3; 10 nucleotides line up with TRBD2. Germline-derived CDR1 and CDR2 are SGDLS and YYNGEE. The length of the CDR3 is 15 residues. V dropped 2 bases and J dropped 4; count of bases not matched to a gene: 4. CDR3 bases: TGTGCCAGCAGCGTGGGGGGGACTAGCGCAGATACGCAGTATTTT. It translates to CASSVGGTSADTQYF.

This clonotype was observed a few times. The genes are TRBV4-1 and TRBJ2-7, with 7 bases matching TRBD2. Germline CDR1 is MGHRA and CDR2 is YSYEKL. Unmatched junction bases numbered 8, after V lost 0 bases and J lost 6 bases. The CDR3 spans 15 residues. The CDR3 DNA reads as TGCGCCAGCAGCCAAGAACTAGCGAGAGCCTCCGAGCAGTACTTC. Translation gives CASSQELARASEQYF.

The gene calls are TRBV20-1 and TRBJ2-1; TRBD2 is a possible D gene (5 bases). Germline assignment: CDR1 DFQATT and CDR2 SNEGSKA (reference sequence). Trimming stripped 5 bases from V and 4 bases from J, with 33 bases between. This CDR3 spans 20 amino acids. CDR3 nucleotide sequence: TGCAGTGCTCCATCGCCTCTCCCCCACCAGCGGAGAGAAAGGTACAATGAGCAGTTCTTC. Translated, it gives CSAPSPLPHQRRERYNEQFF.

This clonotype was detected a few times. The V call is TRBV7-2, the J call TRBJ1-5, with 7 nucleotides matching TRBD1. Per germline, CDR1 SGHTA and CDR2 FQGNSA. Germline trimming cut 2 bases from V and 6 bases from J; bases unmatched to any gene: 4. The CDR3 covers 14 residues. As DNA, the CDR3 is TGTGCCAGCAGCTTACGACAGGGAATTCAGCCCCAGCATTTT. Its protein product is CASSLRQGIQPQHF.

This chain connects TRBV27 to TRBJ2-2; 10 bases are a match to TRBD2. Unmatched junction bases numbered 3, after V lost 4 bases and J lost 7 bases. CDR1 MNHEY and CDR2 SMNVEV come from the germline V gene (reference sequence). The CDR3 length is 14 residues. The CDR3 DNA sequence: TGTGCCAGCAGTTACGCTAGCGGGAGCGGGGAGCTGTTTTTT. Residues: CASSYASGSGELFF.

This clonotype has only a few counts. This chain connects TRBV10-2 to TRBJ2-1, with 8 bases lining up with TRBD2. The CDR3 is 16 residues long. CDR1 is WSHSY and CDR2 is SAAADI in the germline V gene. Unmatched junction bases numbered 13, after V lost 6 bases and J lost 6 bases. CDR3 DNA sequence: TGCGCCAGCAGGTCGGGGGGGAGCGGGAGTCGCAATGAGCAGTTCTTC. This codes for CASRSGGSGSRNEQFF.

In this sample, this clonotype turned up a few times. The chain combines TRBV11-3 with TRBJ2-5; D might be TRBD1 (6 bases). The CDR3 is 17 amino acids. The V end was cut by 5 bases, the J end by 5 bases, with 24 bases between. Germline-derived CDR1 and CDR2 are SGHNT and YENEEA. CDR3 amino acids: CASSPSTGAPGGETQYF. The CDR3 bases are TGTGCCAGCAGCCCATCGACAGGAGCCCCGGGCGGGGAGACCCAGTACTTC.

This clonotype was found once. V and J are TRBV3-1 and TRBJ2-1; tentatively, D is TRBD2 (6 bases). The V and J ends lost 1 base and 9 bases respectively, with 13 bases between them. The CDR3 runs 14 residues. Germline-derived CDR1 and CDR2 are LGHDT and YNNKEL (reference sequence). The CDR3 coding sequence is TGTGCCAGCAGCCAAGCGACTAGGTGGAGTGAGCAGTTCTTC. Translating it yields CASSQATRWSEQFF.

This chain links TRBV6-1 with TRBJ1-5; weak D call: TRBD1 (5 bases). The CDR3 spans 16 residues. Germline V gene data show CDR1 as MNHNS and CDR2 as SASEGT. Trimming stripped 1 base from V and 3 bases from J, with 13 bases between. CDR3 sequence: CASSEVMTVTNQPQHF. CDR3 in DNA: TGTGCCAGCAGTGAAGTGATGACAGTTACCAATCAGCCCCAGCATTTT.

The chain links TRBV12-5 to TRBJ1-2; D remains ambiguous. The CDR3 runs 14 residues. V was shortened by 3 bases and J by 6 bases, with 14 bases between the two germline ends. Germline values: CDR1 LGHNT, CDR2 FRNRAP. The DNA of the CDR3 is TGTGCTAGTGGTTTTGGTGCGTTTTCTGATGGCTACACCTTC. It yields the protein CASGFGAFSDGYTF. The variable domain in full, completed from reference TRBV12-5 and TRBJ1-2, reads DARVTQTPRHKVTEMGQEVTMRCQPILGHNTVFWYRQTMMQGLELLAYFRNRAPLDDSGMPKDRFSAEMPDATLATLKIQPSEPRDSAVYFCASGFGAFSDGYTFGSGTRLTVV.

V is TRBV20-1 and J is TRBJ1-5, with unresolved D. This CDR3 has 12 amino acids. Trimming pared 5 bases from V and 4 bases from J, leaving 9 bases between. In germline, CDR1 is DFQATT, CDR2 SNEGSKA (reference sequence). CDR3 nucleotides: TGCAGTGCTGCCTTGGAGAATCAGCCCCAGCATTTT. Translated, it gives CSAALENQPQHF.

This chain uses TRBV7-9 with TRBJ2-3; no clear D. The CDR3 spans 15 residues. Germline CDR1 is SEHNR and CDR2 is FQNEAQ (reference sequence). V lost 3 bases, J lost 1 base, and 11 bases lay in between. The CDR3 nucleotides are TGTGCCAGCAGCTTCTCAGCGCTAGGCACAGATACGCAGTATTTT. Translated, it gives CASSFSALGTDTQYF.

The CDR3 is CASSQGSPGGYTF. DNA for the CDR3: TGCGCCAGCAGCCAAGGCAGCCCGGGTGGCTACACCTTC. The gene calls are TRBV4-1 and TRBJ1-2, with D hard to call. V lost 1 base and J 7 bases, leaving 10 bases between the germline ends. The CDR3 is made up of 13 amino acids. The germline CDR1 and CDR2 sequences are MGHRA and YSYEKL.

The chain has TRBV20-1 and TRBJ2-1; D not certain. Germline lookup yields CDR1 DFQATT and CDR2 SNEGSKA (reference sequence). This CDR3 region has 11 residues. The V end lost 3 bases, the J end lost 7 bases, and 7 bases lay between the germline ends. This CDR3 is CSASKENEQFF. Written as DNA, the CDR3 is TGCAGTGCTAGTAAGGAGAATGAGCAGTTCTTC.

This chain joins TRBV5-6 and TRBJ2-1; D unresolved. The CDR3 contains 13 residues. CDR1 is SGHDT and CDR2 is YYEEEE in the germline V gene. V was clipped by 2 bases and J by 3 bases, with 6 bases between them. The DNA for the CDR3 is TGTGCCAGCAGCTTTGCCCTCTACAATGAGCAGTTCTTC. Translation gives CASSFALYNEQFF.

This sequence joins TRBV7-2 and TRBJ2-7, with D perhaps matching TRBD2 (5 bases). Trimming left V 4 bases short and J 3 bases short, with 16 bases between. The germline V gene has CDR1 SGHTA and CDR2 FQGNSA. The CDR3 runs 15 residues. The CDR3 protein is CASSSSPTGFYEQYF. CDR3 sequence (DNA): TGTGCCAGCAGCTCATCCCCTACGGGGTTCTACGAGCAGTACTTC.

The chain combines TRBV5-1 with TRBJ2-7; 9 bases align to TRBD1. Germline V gene lookup returns CDR1 SGHRS and CDR2 YFSETQ. CDR3 length: 16 residues. V lost 0 bases and J lost 5; bases outside the gene matches: 9. The CDR3 sequence: CASSLGPGDRENEQYF. The CDR3 DNA follows: TGCGCCAGCAGCTTGGGCCCCGGGGACAGGGAGAACGAGCAGTACTTC.

This chain connects TRBV27 to TRBJ2-3, with D hard to call. V gave up 4 bases and J gave up 0 bases, with 5 bases separating them. The CDR3 sequence is 13 residues long. Germline loops: CDR1 MNHEY, CDR2 SMNVEV (reference sequence). CDR3 DNA sequence: TGTGCCAGCAGTTACGAGAGCACAGATACGCAGTATTTT. Encoded protein: CASSYESTDTQYF.

V gene TRBV29-1 combines with J gene TRBJ2-1; 7 positions match TRBD1. J gave up 5 bases and V 0 bases, and 13 bases lay outside the gene matches. This CDR3 is built from 17 residues. Germline CDR1 and CDR2: SQVTM and ANQGSEA. CDR3 DNA sequence: TGCAGCGTTGAAGAGCGGTACAGGGGTTCCGTAAACAATGAGCAGTTCTTC. Translation gives CSVEERYRGSVNNEQFF.

This clonotype was seen ten or more times. This sequence joins TRBV4-1 and TRBJ2-7; 9 bases agree with TRBD2. This CDR3 is 17 amino acids long. The J segment lost 6 bases and the V segment lost 0 bases, leaving 12 bases of the junction unmatched. CDR1 is MGHRA, CDR2 YSYEKL, per germline. The CDR3 DNA reads TGCGCCAGCAGCCAAGAAGGTAGCGGGAGATCTCCTGCCGAGCAGTACTTC. This codes for CASSQEGSGRSPAEQYF.

This clonotype was observed a handful of times. The chain joins TRBV20-1 to TRBJ2-1, with 8 bases fitting TRBD2. The CDR3 runs to 14 residues. The trim removed 3 bases at V and 7 bases at J, leaving 8 bases unmatched. Per germline, CDR1 DFQATT and CDR2 SNEGSKA (reference sequence). In DNA, the CDR3 is TGCAGTGCTAGGTCTCTAGCGGGTACGAATGAGCAGTTCTTC. Amino acids: CSARSLAGTNEQFF.

With regard to this clonotype: This clone may be a read error of a much larger clone one base away. J is TRBJ2-7 and V is TRBV27; either TRBD1 or TRBD2 may supply D (5 bases each). The V gene lost 6 bases and the J gene lost 6 bases, with 18 bases spanning the gap. Germline CDR1 MNHEY, CDR2 SMNVEV (reference sequence). The CDR3 is made up of 14 amino acids. The CDR3 sequence: CASRGDGPASEQYF. DNA for the CDR3: TGTGCCAGCAGGGGGGACGGTCCAGCGAGCGAGCAGTACTTC.

This chain joins TRBV6-5 and TRBJ2-5, with a weak D call TRBD2 (6 bases). From germline, CDR1 is MNHEY and CDR2 SVGAGI. Deletions cut 0 bases from V and 5 bases from J, with 13 bases between. The CDR3 is made up of 15 amino acids. The CDR3 is CASSYSSLGGETQYF. CDR3 DNA sequence: TGTGCCAGCAGTTACTCGAGTCTAGGAGGGGAGACCCAGTACTTC.

The sample holds a few counts of this clonotype. The chain employs TRBV24-1 and TRBJ2-3; D tentatively fits TRBD1 or TRBD2 (5 bases each). Germline loops: CDR1 KGHDR, CDR2 SFDVKD. V lost 4 bases and J 4 bases, leaving 14 bases between the germline ends. This CDR3 has 15 amino acids. CDR3 DNA sequence: TGTGCCACCAGTGAAGGGGCCGGGATCTCAGATACGCAGTATTTT. Amino acids: CATSEGAGISDTQYF.

This clonotype appeared a few times. The gene calls are TRBV6-5 and TRBJ2-7; 7 bases agree with TRBD2. There are 18 residues in the CDR3. With V trimmed by 6 bases and J by 3 bases, 20 bases remained unmatched. The V gene's germline CDR1 is MNHEY and CDR2 SVGAGI. The CDR3 loop reads CASSHSSGQGTGGYEQYF. The CDR3 coding sequence is TGTGCCAGCAGCCACTCATCCGGGCAGGGTACGGGGGGCTACGAGCAGTACTTC.

The chain joins TRBV20-1 to TRBJ1-2; no definite D call. Germline-derived CDR1 and CDR2 are DFQATT and SNEGSKA (reference sequence). The CDR3 has 14 amino acids. Trimming took off 0 bases at V and 2 bases at J, with 10 bases between the two ends. The DNA of the CDR3 is TGCAGTGCTAGAGACCACGCCCTGAACTATGGCTACACCTTC. This gives the protein CSARDHALNYGYTF.

This rearrangement joins TRBV5-1 to TRBJ2-3, with D possibly TRBD1 on 5 matching bases. This CDR3 has 15 amino acids. V dropped 4 bases and J dropped 6 bases, with 18 bases sitting between them. Germline V CDR1 and CDR2: SGHRS, YFSETQ. This CDR3 reads CASSPEGVGSDTQYF. In DNA form, the CDR3 reads TGCGCCAGCAGCCCGGAAGGGGTTGGATCGGATACGCAGTATTTT.